A single sample gave rise to the 5 T cell receptor beta chains below, sequenced in a study of T cells after yellow fever vaccination. TCRdb re-called the 5' RACE reads with MiXCR, one entry per CDR3 protein. The data hold 200,000 to 300,000 distinct CDR3 sequences, with approximately 12% observed a single time. Sequencing used CD4+ T cells sorted from PBMCs, obtained 45 days after the yellow fever booster vaccination. Receptors originate from a young man who received the YFV17D yellow fever vaccine.

This clonotype appeared a few times. This rearrangement joins TRBV25-1 to TRBJ2-5; the D gene is possibly TRBD2 (6 bases). The CDR3 spans 11 residues. In germline, CDR1 is MGHDK, CDR2 SYGVNS. The DNA of the CDR3 is TGTGCTGTAGCGGAACAAGAGACCCAGTACTTC. It codes for CAVAEQETQYF.

The V gene is TRBV12-3 or TRBV12-4, the J gene TRBJ2-7; TRBD2 matches at 8 bases. This CDR3 has 14 residues. Unmatched junction bases numbered 6, after V lost 5 bases and J lost 3 bases. The CDR3 region is CASSLSGNLYEQYF. In nucleotides, the CDR3 is TGTGCCAGCAGTCTTAGCGGGAATCTCTACGAGCAGTACTTC.

The table lists this clonotype with a few counts. This chain uses TRBV6-5 with TRBJ2-3; 8 nucleotides line up with TRBD1. Unmatched junction bases numbered 10, after V lost 4 bases and J lost 7 bases. The CDR3 is 15 amino acids. Germline V lookup: CDR1 MNHEY, CDR2 SVGAGI. The CDR3 sequence is CASSSTGVLLYTQYF. CDR3 DNA sequence: TGTGCCAGCAGTTCGACAGGGGTCCTTCTTTATACGCAGTATTTT.

This clonotype was counted only a few times. The rearrangement uses TRBV10-3 and TRBJ2-1; D is undetermined. Germline V gene data show CDR1 as ENHRY and CDR2 as SYGVKD. Trimming cost V 10 bases and J 6 bases, with 13 bases left between them. CDR3 length: 12 amino acids. CDR3 DNA sequence: TGTGCCACCCTAGAGGTCGGCAATGAGCAGTTCTTC. Residues: CATLEVGNEQFF.

The genes are TRBV20-1 and TRBJ2-1; D is unclear. This CDR3 spans 13 amino acids. Trimming cost V 2 bases and J 9 bases, with 14 bases left between them. Per germline, CDR1 DFQATT and CDR2 SNEGSKA (reference sequence). The CDR3 is CSARIPYSGEQFF. CDR3 bases: TGCAGTGCTAGAATCCCTTACTCGGGTGAGCAGTTCTTC.